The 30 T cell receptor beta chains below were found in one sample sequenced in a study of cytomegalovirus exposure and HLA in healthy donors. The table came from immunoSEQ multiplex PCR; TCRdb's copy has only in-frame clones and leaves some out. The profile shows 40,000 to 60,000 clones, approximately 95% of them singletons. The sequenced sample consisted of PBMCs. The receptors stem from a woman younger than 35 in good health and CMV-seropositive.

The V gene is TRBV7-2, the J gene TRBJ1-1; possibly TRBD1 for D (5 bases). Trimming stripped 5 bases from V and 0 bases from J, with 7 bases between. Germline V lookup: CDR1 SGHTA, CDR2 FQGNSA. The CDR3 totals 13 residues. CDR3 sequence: CASSNRMNTEAFF. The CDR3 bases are TGTGCCAGCAGCAACAGGATGAACACTGAAGCTTTCTTT.

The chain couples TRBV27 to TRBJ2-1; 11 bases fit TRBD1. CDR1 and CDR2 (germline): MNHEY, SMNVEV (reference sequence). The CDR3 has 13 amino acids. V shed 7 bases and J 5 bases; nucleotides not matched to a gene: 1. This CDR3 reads CASMGQGDNEQFF. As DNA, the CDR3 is TGTGCCAGCATGGGACAGGGGGACAATGAGCAGTTCTTC.

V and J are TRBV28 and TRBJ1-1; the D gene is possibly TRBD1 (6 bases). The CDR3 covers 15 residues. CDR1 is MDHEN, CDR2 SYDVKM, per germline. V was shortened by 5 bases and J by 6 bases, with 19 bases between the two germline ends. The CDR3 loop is CASSPGDGPRAEAFF. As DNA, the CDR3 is TGTGCCAGCAGTCCAGGGGACGGCCCAAGGGCTGAAGCTTTCTTT.

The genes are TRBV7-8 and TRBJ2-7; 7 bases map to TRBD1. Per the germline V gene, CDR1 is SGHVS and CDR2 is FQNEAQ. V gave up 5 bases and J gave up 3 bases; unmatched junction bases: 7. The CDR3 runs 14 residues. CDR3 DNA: TGTGCCAGCAGCCCCCTCCGGACAGGCTACGAGCAGTACTTC. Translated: CASSPLRTGYEQYF.

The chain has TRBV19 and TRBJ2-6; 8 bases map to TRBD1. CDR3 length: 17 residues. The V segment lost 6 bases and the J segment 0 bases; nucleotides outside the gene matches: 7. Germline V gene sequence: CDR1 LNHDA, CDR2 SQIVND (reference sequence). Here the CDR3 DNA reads TGTGCCAGTAGAAGTGAGACAGGGGTCTCTGGGGCCAACGTCCTGACTTTC. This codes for CASRSETGVSGANVLTF.

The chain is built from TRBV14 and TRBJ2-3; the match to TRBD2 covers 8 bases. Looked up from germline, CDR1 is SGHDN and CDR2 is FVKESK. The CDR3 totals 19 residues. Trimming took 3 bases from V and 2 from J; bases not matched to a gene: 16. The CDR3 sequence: CASSHSYGLAGGHTDTQYF. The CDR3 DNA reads TGTGCCAGCAGCCATTCCTACGGTTTGGCGGGAGGCCACACAGATACGCAGTATTTT.

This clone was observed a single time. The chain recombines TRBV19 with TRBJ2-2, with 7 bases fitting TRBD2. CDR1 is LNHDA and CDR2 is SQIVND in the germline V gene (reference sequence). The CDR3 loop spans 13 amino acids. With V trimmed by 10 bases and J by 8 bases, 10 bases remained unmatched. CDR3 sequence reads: CATRRGGLGELFF. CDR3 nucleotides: TGTGCCACCCGTCGCGGGGGATTAGGGGAGCTGTTTTTT.

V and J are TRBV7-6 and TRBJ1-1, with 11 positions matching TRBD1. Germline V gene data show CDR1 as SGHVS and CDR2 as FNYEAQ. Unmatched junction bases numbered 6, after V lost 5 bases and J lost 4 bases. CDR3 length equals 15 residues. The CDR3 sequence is CASSALGQGGTEAFF. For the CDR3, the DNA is TGTGCCAGCAGCGCTCTGGGACAGGGGGGCACTGAAGCTTTCTTT.

The chain's CDR3 is CASSQGLRSVAGLYEQYF. The CDR3, as DNA: TGCGCCAGCAGCCAAGGGTTAAGGTCGGTAGCGGGACTTTACGAGCAGTACTTC. This chain uses TRBV4-3 with TRBJ2-7; 8 positions agree with TRBD2. With V trimmed by 1 base and J by 4 bases, 15 bases remained unmatched. CDR1 LGHNA and CDR2 YSLEER come from the germline V gene. This CDR3 is 18 amino acids long.

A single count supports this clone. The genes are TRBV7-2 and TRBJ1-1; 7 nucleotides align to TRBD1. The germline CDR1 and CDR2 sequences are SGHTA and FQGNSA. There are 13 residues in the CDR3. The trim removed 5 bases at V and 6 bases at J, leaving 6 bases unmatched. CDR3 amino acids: CASSTRQGAEAFF. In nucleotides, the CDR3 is TGTGCCAGCAGCACACGACAGGGCGCTGAAGCTTTCTTT.

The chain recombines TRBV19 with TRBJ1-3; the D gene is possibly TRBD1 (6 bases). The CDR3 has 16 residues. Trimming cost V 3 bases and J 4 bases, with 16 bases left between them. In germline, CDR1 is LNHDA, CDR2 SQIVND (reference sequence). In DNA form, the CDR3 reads TGTGCCAGTAGTATTCGGACAGCAGCGGCGGGAAACACCATATATTTT. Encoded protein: CASSIRTAAAGNTIYF.

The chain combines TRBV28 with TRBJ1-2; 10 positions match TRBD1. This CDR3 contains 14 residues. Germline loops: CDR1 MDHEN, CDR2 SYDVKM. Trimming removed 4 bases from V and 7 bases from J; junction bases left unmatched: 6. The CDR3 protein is CASSSLGQGPGYTF. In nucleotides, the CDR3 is TGTGCCAGCAGTTCCCTGGGACAGGGGCCTGGCTACACCTTC.

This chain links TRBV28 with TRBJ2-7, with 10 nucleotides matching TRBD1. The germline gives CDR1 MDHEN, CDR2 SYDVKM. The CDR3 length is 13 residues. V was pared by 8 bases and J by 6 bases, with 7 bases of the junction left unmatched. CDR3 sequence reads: CASVGTGVAEQYF. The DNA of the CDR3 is TGTGCCAGCGTAGGGACAGGGGTTGCCGAGCAGTACTTC.

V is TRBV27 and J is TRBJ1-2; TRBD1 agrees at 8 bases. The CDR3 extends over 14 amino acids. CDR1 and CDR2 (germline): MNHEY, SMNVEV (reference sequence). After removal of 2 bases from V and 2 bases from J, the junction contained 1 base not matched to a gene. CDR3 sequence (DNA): TGTGCCAGCAGTTTAGGGACAGGAAACTATGGCTACACCTTC. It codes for CASSLGTGNYGYTF.

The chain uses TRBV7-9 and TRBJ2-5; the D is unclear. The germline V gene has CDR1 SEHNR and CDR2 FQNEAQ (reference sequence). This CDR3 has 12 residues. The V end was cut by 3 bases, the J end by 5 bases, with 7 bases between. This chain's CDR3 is CASSFSPETQYF. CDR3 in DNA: TGTGCCAGCAGCTTTTCTCCGGAGACCCAGTACTTC.

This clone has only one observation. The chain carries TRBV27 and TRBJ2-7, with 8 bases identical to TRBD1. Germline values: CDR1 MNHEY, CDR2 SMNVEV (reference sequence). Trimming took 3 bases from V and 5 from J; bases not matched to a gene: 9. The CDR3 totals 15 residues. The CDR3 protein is CASSFQALDRDEQYF. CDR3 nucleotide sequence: TGTGCCAGCAGTTTCCAAGCTTTGGACAGGGACGAGCAGTACTTC.

The CDR3 here is CAWDKLNTGELFF. CDR3 sequence (DNA): TGTGCCTGGGACAAGCTCAACACCGGGGAGCTGTTTTTT. The rearrangement joins TRBV30 to TRBJ2-2; D gene unclear. The CDR3 consists of 13 residues. V lost 5 bases, J lost 2 bases, and 9 bases lay in between. Germline CDR1 reads GTSNPN; CDR2 reads SVGIG (reference sequence).

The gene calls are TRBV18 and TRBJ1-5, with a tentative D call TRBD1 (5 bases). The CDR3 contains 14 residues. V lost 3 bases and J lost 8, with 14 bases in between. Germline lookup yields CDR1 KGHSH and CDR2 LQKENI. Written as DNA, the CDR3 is TGTGCCAGCTCACCCTCCCGGCAGGGTGAGCCCCAGCATTTT. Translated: CASSPSRQGEPQHF.

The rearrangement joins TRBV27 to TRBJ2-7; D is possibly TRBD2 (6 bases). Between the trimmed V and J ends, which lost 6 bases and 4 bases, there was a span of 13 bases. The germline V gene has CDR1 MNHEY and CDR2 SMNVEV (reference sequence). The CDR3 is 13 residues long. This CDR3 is CASRLSGTYEQYF. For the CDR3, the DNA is TGTGCCAGCAGGCTTTCCGGGACTTACGAGCAGTACTTC.

DNA of the CDR3: TGTGCCAGCAGTCGTGGCGGGGCCAATTACGAGCAGTACTTC. Translated: CASSRGGANYEQYF. The gene calls are TRBV27 and TRBJ2-7, with D possibly matching TRBD2 (6 bases). The germline CDR1 and CDR2 sequences are MNHEY and SMNVEV (reference sequence). The CDR3 runs 14 residues. V was pared by 5 bases and J by 4 bases, with 15 bases between.

CDR3 in amino acids: CAISVGGTGGLYEQYF. In nucleotides, the CDR3 is TGTGCCATCAGTGTCGGGGGGACAGGGGGCCTCTACGAGCAGTACTTC. The V call is TRBV10-3, the J call TRBJ2-7; 12 bases line up with TRBD1. V shed 4 bases, J shed 3 bases, and the junction held 7 bases outside the gene matches. Germline V gives CDR1 ENHRY, CDR2 SYGVKD. This CDR3 has 16 amino acids.

CDR3 nucleotide sequence: TGTGCCAGCAGCTCGGGACAGGGGGTGGGTGGCTACACCTTC. It encodes CASSSGQGVGGYTF. The V and J genes are TRBV5-5 and TRBJ1-2, with 11 positions matching TRBD1. CDR1 is SGHKS, CDR2 YYEKEE, per germline (reference sequence). With V trimmed by 3 bases and J by 7 bases, 5 bases remained unmatched. The CDR3 length is 14 residues.

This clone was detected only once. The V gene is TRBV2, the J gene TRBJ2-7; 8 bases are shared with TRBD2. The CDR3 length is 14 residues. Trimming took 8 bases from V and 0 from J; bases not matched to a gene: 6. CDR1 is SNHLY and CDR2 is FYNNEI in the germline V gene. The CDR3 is CASRDGGASYEQYF. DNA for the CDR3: TGTGCCAGCCGGGACGGGGGGGCCTCCTACGAGCAGTACTTC.

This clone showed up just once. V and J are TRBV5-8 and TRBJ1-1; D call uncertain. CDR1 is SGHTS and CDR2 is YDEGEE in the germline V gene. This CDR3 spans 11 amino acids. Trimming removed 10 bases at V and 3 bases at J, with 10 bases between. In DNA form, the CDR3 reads TGTGCCTCCTCGGAGTACACTGAAGCTTTCTTT. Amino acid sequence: CASSEYTEAFF.

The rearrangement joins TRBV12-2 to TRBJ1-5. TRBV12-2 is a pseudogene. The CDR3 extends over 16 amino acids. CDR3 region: CASRRRESLSNQPQHF. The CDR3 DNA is TGTGCAAGTCGCCGCCGGGAGTCCCTAAGTAATCAGCCCCAGCATTTT.

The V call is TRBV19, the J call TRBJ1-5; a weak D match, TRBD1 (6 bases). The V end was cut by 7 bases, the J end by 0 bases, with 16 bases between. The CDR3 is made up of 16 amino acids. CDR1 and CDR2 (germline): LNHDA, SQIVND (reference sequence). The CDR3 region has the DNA TGTGCCAGTAAGGGGGGACTATACAGTAGCAATCAGCCCCAGCATTTT. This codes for CASKGGLYSSNQPQHF.

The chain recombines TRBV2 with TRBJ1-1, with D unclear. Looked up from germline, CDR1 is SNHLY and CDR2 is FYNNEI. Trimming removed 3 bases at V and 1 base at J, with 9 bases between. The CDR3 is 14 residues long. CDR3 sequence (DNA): TGTGCCAGCAGTGAGCGGCCGGGGAACACTGAAGCTTTCTTT. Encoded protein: CASSERPGNTEAFF.

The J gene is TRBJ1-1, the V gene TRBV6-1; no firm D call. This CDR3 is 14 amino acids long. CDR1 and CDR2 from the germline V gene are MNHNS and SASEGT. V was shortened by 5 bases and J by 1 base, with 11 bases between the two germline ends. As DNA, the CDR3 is TGTGCCAGCAGTATAGGAGGTGAGAACACTGAAGCTTTCTTT. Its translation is CASSIGGENTEAFF.

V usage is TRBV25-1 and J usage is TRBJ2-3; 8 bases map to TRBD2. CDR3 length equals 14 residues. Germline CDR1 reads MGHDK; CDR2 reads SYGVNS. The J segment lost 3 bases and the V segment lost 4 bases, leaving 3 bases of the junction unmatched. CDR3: CASSGAGVTDTQYF. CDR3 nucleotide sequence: TGTGCCAGCAGTGGAGCGGGAGTTACAGATACGCAGTATTTT. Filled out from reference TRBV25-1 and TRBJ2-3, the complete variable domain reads EADIYQTPRYLVIGTGKKITLECSQTMGHDKMYWYQQDPGMELHLIHYSYGVNSTEKGDLSSESTVSRIRTEHFPLTLESARPSHTSQYLCASSGAGVTDTQYFGPGTRLTVL.

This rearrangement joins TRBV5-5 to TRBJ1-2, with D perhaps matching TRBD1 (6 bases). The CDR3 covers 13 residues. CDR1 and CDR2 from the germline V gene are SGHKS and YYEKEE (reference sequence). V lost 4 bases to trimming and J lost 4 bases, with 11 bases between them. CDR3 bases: TGTGCCAGCAGCCTGGGAGGGGGCTATGGCTACACCTTC. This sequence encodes CASSLGGGYGYTF.